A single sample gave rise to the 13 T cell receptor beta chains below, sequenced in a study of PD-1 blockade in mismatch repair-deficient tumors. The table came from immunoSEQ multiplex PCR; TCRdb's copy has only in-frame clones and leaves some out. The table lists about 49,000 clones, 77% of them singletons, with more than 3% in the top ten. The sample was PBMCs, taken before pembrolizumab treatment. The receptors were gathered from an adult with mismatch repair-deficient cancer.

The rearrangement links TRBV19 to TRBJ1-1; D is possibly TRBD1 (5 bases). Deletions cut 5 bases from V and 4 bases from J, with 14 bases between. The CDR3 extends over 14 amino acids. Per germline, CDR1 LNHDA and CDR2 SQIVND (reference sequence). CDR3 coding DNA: TGTGCCAGTAGTCCGCGTGGAGGGACCACTGAAGCTTTCTTT. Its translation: CASSPRGGTTEAFF.

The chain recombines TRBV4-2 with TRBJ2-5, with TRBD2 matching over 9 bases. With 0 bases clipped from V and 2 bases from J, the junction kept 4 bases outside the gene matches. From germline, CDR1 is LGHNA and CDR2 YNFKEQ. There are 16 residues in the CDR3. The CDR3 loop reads CASSQEAGGGQETQYF. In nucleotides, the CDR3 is TGTGCCAGCAGCCAAGAAGCGGGAGGAGGGCAAGAGACCCAGTACTTC.

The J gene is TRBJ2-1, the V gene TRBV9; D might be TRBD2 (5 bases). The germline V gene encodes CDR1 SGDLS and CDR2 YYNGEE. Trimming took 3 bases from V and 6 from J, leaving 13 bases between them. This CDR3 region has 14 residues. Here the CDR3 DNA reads TGTGCCAGCAGCGCTAGCTTCTCGGTCAATGAGCAGTTCTTC. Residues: CASSASFSVNEQFF.

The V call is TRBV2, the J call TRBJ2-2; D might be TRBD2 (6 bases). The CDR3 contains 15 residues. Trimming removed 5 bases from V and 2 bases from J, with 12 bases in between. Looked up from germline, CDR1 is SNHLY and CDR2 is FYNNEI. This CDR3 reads CASSRAGPNTGELFF. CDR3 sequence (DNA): TGTGCCAGCAGTCGAGCGGGCCCTAACACCGGGGAGCTGTTTTTT. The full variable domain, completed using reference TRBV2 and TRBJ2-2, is EPEVTQTPSHQVTQMGQEVILRCVPISNHLYFYWYRQILGQKVEFLVSFYNNEISEKSEIFDDQFSVERPDGSNFTLKIRSTKLEDSAMYFCASSRAGPNTGELFFGEGSRLTVL.

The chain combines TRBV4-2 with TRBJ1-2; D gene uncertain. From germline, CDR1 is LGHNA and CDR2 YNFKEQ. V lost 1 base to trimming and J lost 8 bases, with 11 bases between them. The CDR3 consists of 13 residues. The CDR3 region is CASSQGDMGGYTF. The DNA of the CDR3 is TGTGCCAGCAGCCAAGGTGACATGGGCGGCTACACCTTC.

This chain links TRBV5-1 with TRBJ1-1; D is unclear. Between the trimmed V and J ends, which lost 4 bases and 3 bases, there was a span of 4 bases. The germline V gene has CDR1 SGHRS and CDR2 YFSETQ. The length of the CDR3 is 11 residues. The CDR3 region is CASSADTEAFF. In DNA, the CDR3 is TGCGCCAGCAGCGCTGACACTGAAGCTTTCTTT. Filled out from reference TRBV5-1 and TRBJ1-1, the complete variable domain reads KAGVTQTPRYLIKTRGQQVTLSCSPISGHRSVSWYQQTPGQGLQFLFEYFSETQRNKGNFPGRFSGRQFSNSRSEMNVSTLELGDSALYLCASSADTEAFFGQGTRLTVV.

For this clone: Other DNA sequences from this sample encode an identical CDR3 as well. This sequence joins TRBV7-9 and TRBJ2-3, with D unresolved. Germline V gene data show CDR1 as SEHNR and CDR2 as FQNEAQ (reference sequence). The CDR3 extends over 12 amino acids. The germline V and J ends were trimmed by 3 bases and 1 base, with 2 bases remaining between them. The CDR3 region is CASSLGTDTQYF. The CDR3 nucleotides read TGTGCCAGCAGCTTGGGCACAGATACGCAGTATTTT.

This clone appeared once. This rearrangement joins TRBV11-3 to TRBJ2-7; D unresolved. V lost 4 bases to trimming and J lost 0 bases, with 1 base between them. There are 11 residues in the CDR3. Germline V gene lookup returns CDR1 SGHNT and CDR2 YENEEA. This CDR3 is CASSSSYEQYF. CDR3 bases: TGTGCCAGCAGCTCCTCCTACGAGCAGTACTTC.

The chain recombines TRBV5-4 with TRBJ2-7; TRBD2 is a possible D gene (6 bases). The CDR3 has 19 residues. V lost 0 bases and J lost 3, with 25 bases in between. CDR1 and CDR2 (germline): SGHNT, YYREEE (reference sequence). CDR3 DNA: TGTGCCAGCAGCTTGGATGTGGCGGAGCTTAGATCTAGCGTCTACGAGCAGTACTTC. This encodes CASSLDVAELRSSVYEQYF.

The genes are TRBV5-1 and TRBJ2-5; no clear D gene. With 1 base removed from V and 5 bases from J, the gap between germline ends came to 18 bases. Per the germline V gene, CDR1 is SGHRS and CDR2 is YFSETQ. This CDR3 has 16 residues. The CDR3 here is CASSLFIARSSETQYF. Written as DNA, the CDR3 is TGCGCCAGCAGCTTGTTCATCGCGCGAAGTAGTGAGACCCAGTACTTC.

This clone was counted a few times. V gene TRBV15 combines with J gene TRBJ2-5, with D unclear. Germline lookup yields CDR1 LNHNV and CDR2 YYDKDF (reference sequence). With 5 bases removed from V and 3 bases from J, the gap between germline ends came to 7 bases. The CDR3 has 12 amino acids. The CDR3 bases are TGTGCCACCAGCCACCTTAAAGAGACCCAGTACTTC. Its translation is CATSHLKETQYF.

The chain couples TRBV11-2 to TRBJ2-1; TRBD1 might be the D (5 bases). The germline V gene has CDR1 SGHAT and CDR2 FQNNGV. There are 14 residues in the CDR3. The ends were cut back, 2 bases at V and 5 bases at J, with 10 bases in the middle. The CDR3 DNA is TGTGCCAGCAGCTTATCTTCAGGGAACAATGAGCAGTTCTTC. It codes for CASSLSSGNNEQFF.

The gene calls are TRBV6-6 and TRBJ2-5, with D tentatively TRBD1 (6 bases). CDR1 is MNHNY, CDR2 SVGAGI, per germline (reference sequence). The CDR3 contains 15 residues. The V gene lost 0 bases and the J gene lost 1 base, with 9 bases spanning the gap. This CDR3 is CASSYSTGTQETQYF. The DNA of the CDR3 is TGTGCCAGCAGTTACTCCACAGGGACCCAAGAGACCCAGTACTTC.